These 13 T cell receptor beta chains came from one sample sequenced in a study of cytomegalovirus exposure and HLA in healthy donors. A multiplex PCR was run with 60 Vbeta primers and 13 Jbeta primers. The repertoire was sequenced with immunoSEQ multiplex PCR; TCRdb's copy has only in-frame clones and lacks some. Of 90,000 to 150,000 clones listed, around 80% are singletons. Source material: PBMCs. The receptors derive from a man aged 45 to 65 in good health and CMV-seronegative.

The chain uses TRBV15 and TRBJ2-4; 7 bases align to TRBD1. Unmatched junction bases numbered 10, after V lost 0 bases and J lost 5 bases. From germline, CDR1 is LNHNV and CDR2 YYDKDF (reference sequence). The CDR3 is made up of 17 amino acids. CDR3 sequence reads: CATSRDRGGGGENIQYF. As DNA, the CDR3 is TGTGCCACCAGCAGAGATCGAGGGGGCGGCGGTGAAAACATTCAGTACTTC.

The chain is built from TRBV4-1 and TRBJ2-7; 8 bases map to TRBD2. With V trimmed by 0 bases and J by 6 bases, 7 bases remained unmatched. Germline V gives CDR1 MGHRA, CDR2 YSYEKL. CDR3 length equals 15 residues. CDR3 sequence reads: CASSQDAGGAGEQYF. DNA of the CDR3: TGCGCCAGCAGCCAAGATGCGGGGGGCGCGGGCGAGCAGTACTTC.

The chain is built from TRBV29-1 and TRBJ2-7, with 7 bases identical to TRBD2. The CDR3 is 11 amino acids. The J segment lost 7 bases and the V segment lost 5 bases, leaving 5 bases of the junction unmatched. Germline V gene lookup returns CDR1 SQVTM and CDR2 ANQGSEA. CDR3 sequence (DNA): TGCAGCGTTTCCCGGGAGGCAGAGCAGTACTTC. As protein: CSVSREAEQYF.

The V call is TRBV28, the J call TRBJ1-1; D remains unclear. Trimming took off 8 bases at V and 10 bases at J, with 14 bases between the two ends. Germline CDR1 and CDR2: MDHEN and SYDVKM. This CDR3 has 11 amino acids. The CDR3 region is CASGPGSRAFF. The CDR3 coding sequence is TGTGCCAGCGGACCGGGGTCTCGAGCTTTCTTT. The full variable domain, in which reference TRBV28 and TRBJ1-1 provide the parts outside the CDR3, is DVKVTQSSRYLVKRTGEKVFLECVQDMDHENMFWYRQDPGLGLRLIYFSYDVKMKEKGDIPEGYSVSREKKERFSLILESASTNQTSMYLCASGPGSRAFFGQGTRLTVV.

This clone was counted a single time. The V and J genes are TRBV29-1 and TRBJ1-2; TRBD1 is a possible D gene (6 bases). CDR1 is SQVTM, CDR2 ANQGSEA, per germline. The CDR3 contains 13 residues. V was clipped by 3 bases and J by 8 bases, with 16 bases between them. The CDR3 coding sequence is TGCAGCGTTGACGAGTGGTGGCAGGGGGGCTACACCTTC. Its protein product is CSVDEWWQGGYTF.

This clone was seen a handful of times. The CDR3 spells CATGTSSYNEQFF. The CDR3 DNA is TGTGCCACGGGGACTAGCTCCTACAATGAGCAGTTCTTC. The J gene is TRBJ2-1, the V gene TRBV4-2, with 8 bases lining up with TRBD2. This CDR3 is 13 amino acids long. Germline CDR1 LGHNA, CDR2 YNFKEQ. V was clipped by 10 bases and J by 0 bases; unmatched bases: 2.

This chain uses TRBV19 with TRBJ1-5; maybe TRBD1 (6 bases). V was trimmed by 7 bases and J by 4 bases, leaving 20 bases between them. CDR3 length: 16 residues. Germline CDR1 LNHDA, CDR2 SQIVND (reference sequence). Written as DNA, the CDR3 is TGTGCCAGTAAATTAGTCGGACAGCGATCTAATCAGCCCCAGCATTTT. This gives the protein CASKLVGQRSNQPQHF.

The chain combines TRBV11-1 with TRBJ2-7; 7 bases line up with TRBD2. V dropped 1 base and J dropped 5; count of bases not matched to a gene: 5. CDR3 size: 14 residues. The germline V gene encodes CDR1 SGHAT and CDR2 FQDESV (reference sequence). CDR3 nucleotide sequence: TGTGCCAGCAGCTTAGAAGGCGGGGGAAACGAGCAGTACTTC. This sequence encodes CASSLEGGGNEQYF. The full variable domain, completed using reference TRBV11-1 and TRBJ2-7, is EAEVAQSPRYKITEKSQAVAFWCDPISGHATLYWYRQILGQGPELLVQFQDESVVDDSQLPKDRFSAERLKGVDSTLKIQPAELGDSAMYLCASSLEGGGNEQYFGPGTRLTVT.

The chain combines TRBV6-6 with TRBJ2-7; 7 nucleotides line up with TRBD1. Trimming at V came to 6 bases and at J to 2 bases, leaving 4 bases not matched to a gene. Germline values: CDR1 MNHNY, CDR2 SVGAGI (reference sequence). This CDR3 has 13 residues. The CDR3 sequence: CASSSQGAYEQYF. The CDR3 coding sequence is TGTGCCAGCAGCTCCCAGGGGGCCTACGAGCAGTACTTC.

V and J are TRBV29-1 and TRBJ2-1, with D uncertain. Germline V CDR1 and CDR2: SQVTM, ANQGSEA. Trimming removed 0 bases at V and 0 bases at J, with 15 bases between. This CDR3 is built from 17 residues. CDR3 DNA: TGCAGCGTTGAAGAAACCACCCGTTTTAGCTCCTACAATGAGCAGTTCTTC. This codes for CSVEETTRFSSYNEQFF.

J is TRBJ1-1 and V is TRBV4-1; D gene uncertain. Trimming took 1 base from V and 3 from J, leaving 9 bases between them. This CDR3 is 14 amino acids long. Germline CDR1 MGHRA, CDR2 YSYEKL. CDR3 DNA sequence: TGCGCCAGCAGCCAAGCGTGGCGGGACACTGAAGCTTTCTTT. Protein: CASSQAWRDTEAFF.

This clone was counted a single time. The junction does not match germline at one end; this may be a read error. The chain uses TRBV7-7 and TRBJ2-1; tentatively, D is TRBD2 (5 bases). The CDR3 sequence is 15 residues long. The germline gives CDR1 SSHAT, CDR2 FNYEAQ (reference sequence). The CDR3 coding sequence is TGTGCTAGCAGGCTGACGCTCGGGGTATACAATGAGCAGTTCTTC. Translated, it gives CASRLTLGVYNEQFF.

The J gene is TRBJ1-5, the V gene TRBV30, with 7 bases identical to TRBD1. Germline CDR1 and CDR2: GTSNPN and SVGIG (reference sequence). Trimming cost V 3 bases and J 6 bases; bases outside gene matches: 5. This CDR3 contains 13 residues. The CDR3 sequence: CAWSTGAGQPQHF. CDR3 nucleotide sequence: TGTGCCTGGAGCACAGGGGCGGGTCAGCCCCAGCATTTT.